Presented here are 15 T cell receptor beta chains from one specimen sequenced in a study of blood T cell repertoires in COVID-19. TCRdb's table, derived via immunoSEQ multiplex PCR, lists solely in-frame clones and lacks some. The sample has roughly 80,000 clones, about 87% seen once; the top ten hold 4.5% to 7%. Material for sequencing was peripheral blood. These receptors were collected from a man in his forties or fifties with active COVID-19.

The chain carries TRBV27 and TRBJ2-7; tentatively, D is TRBD1 (5 bases). CDR3 length: 15 residues. Germline V CDR1 and CDR2: MNHEY, SMNVEV (reference sequence). Trimming removed 3 bases from V and 4 bases from J, with 16 bases in between. In DNA, the CDR3 is TGTGCCAGCAGTTTCTCGGCTACCAAGGGGTACGAGCAGTACTTC. This codes for CASSFSATKGYEQYF.

This chain uses TRBV9 with TRBJ2-3, with 9 nucleotides matching TRBD2. CDR3 length: 18 amino acids. CDR1 is SGDLS, CDR2 YYNGEE, per germline. V gave up 0 bases and J gave up 0 bases; unmatched junction bases: 8. The CDR3 nucleotides are TGTGCCAGCAGCGTAGGGGGCGCTAGCGGGGCCAGCACAGATACGCAGTATTTT. Amino acids: CASSVGGASGASTDTQYF. The full variable domain, completed using reference TRBV9 and TRBJ2-3, is DSGVTQTPKHLITATGQRVTLRCSPRSGDLSVYWYQQSLDQGLQFLIQYYNGEERAKGNILERFSAQQFPDLHSELNLSSLELGDSALYFCASSVGGASGASTDTQYFGPGTRLTVL.

CDR3 coding DNA: TGTGCCAGCAGTTACCTCCGGACTAGCGGGAGGTGGGCGAACACCGGGGAGCTGTTTTTT. Protein product: CASSYLRTSGRWANTGELFF. The chain carries TRBV6-2 or TRBV6-3 and TRBJ2-2; 14 nucleotides match TRBD2. This CDR3 is 20 amino acids long. Looked up from germline, CDR1 is MNHEY and CDR2 is SVGEGT. V lost 2 bases to trimming and J lost 0 bases; unmatched junction nucleotides: 8.

This clone was found once. The chain is built from TRBV6-2 or TRBV6-3 and TRBJ2-7, with no clear D. Trimming left V 0 bases short and J 5 bases short, with 5 bases between. The length of the CDR3 is 12 residues. Germline CDR1 is MNHEY and CDR2 is SVGEGT. CDR3: CASSYSQNEQYF. CDR3 DNA: TGTGCCAGCAGTTACTCGCAGAACGAGCAGTACTTC.

V usage is TRBV2 and J usage is TRBJ1-1; maybe TRBD1 (5 bases). The CDR3 loop spans 14 amino acids. V was clipped by 3 bases and J by 2 bases, with 10 bases between them. Germline V gene lookup returns CDR1 SNHLY and CDR2 FYNNEI. CDR3 region: CASSDSGSNTEAFF. CDR3 sequence (DNA): TGTGCCAGCAGTGACTCAGGGTCCAACACTGAAGCTTTCTTT.

As DNA, the CDR3 is TGTGCCAGCAGCGTAGGCCAGGGCGGCAATCAGCCCCAGCATTTT. The encoded protein is CASSVGQGGNQPQHF. V gene TRBV9 combines with J gene TRBJ1-5; weak D call: TRBD1 (5 bases). The V end lost 0 bases, the J end lost 2 bases, and 9 bases lay between the germline ends. Germline V gene sequence: CDR1 SGDLS, CDR2 YYNGEE. CDR3 length: 15 amino acids.

This chain uses TRBV7-9 with TRBJ1-2; 9 nucleotides line up with TRBD1. V shed 5 bases and J 6 bases; nucleotides not matched to a gene: 10. This CDR3 is 15 amino acids long. Germline V gives CDR1 SEHNR, CDR2 FQNEAQ (reference sequence). The CDR3, as DNA: TGTGCCAGCAGCGCGTTTGCCCGGGACAGGGATGGCTACACCTTC. Amino acid sequence: CASSAFARDRDGYTF.

The CDR3 sequence: CASSQTGTGGNEQYF. CDR3 sequence (DNA): TGCGCCAGCAGCCAAACCGGGACAGGGGGTAACGAGCAGTACTTC. The chain joins TRBV4-1 to TRBJ2-7; the match to TRBD1 covers 11 bases. The CDR3 sequence is 15 residues long. Trimming at V came to 2 bases and at J to 5 bases, leaving 5 bases not matched to a gene. The germline gives CDR1 MGHRA, CDR2 YSYEKL.

The chain links TRBV12-3 or TRBV12-4 to TRBJ1-5; D remains unclear. Trimming removed 6 bases from V and 4 bases from J, with 7 bases in between. The CDR3 has 12 residues. In DNA form, the CDR3 reads TGTGCCAGCAGGCAGGAAAATCAGCCCCAGCATTTT. Protein sequence: CASRQENQPQHF.

The V call is TRBV28, the J call TRBJ1-1; no firm D call. This CDR3 contains 15 residues. V was cut by 7 bases and J by 1 base, with 16 bases left in between. Germline CDR1 reads MDHEN; CDR2 reads SYDVKM. The CDR3 region has the DNA TGTGCCAGCAACGTTAATAGACTCAAGAACACTGAAGCTTTCTTT. Amino acids: CASNVNRLKNTEAFF.

This clone has more than one count but fewer than ten. The chain has TRBV18 and TRBJ1-2; 7 bases align to TRBD1. CDR3 size: 14 residues. CDR1 and CDR2 from the germline V gene are KGHSH and LQKENI. J gave up 3 bases and V 5 bases, and 6 bases lay outside the gene matches. The CDR3 DNA sequence: TGTGCCAGCTCAGCTAGACAGGGATACTATGGCTACACCTTC. This encodes CASSARQGYYGYTF.

The rearrangement links TRBV28 to TRBJ2-6; D call uncertain. Germline V gene sequence: CDR1 MDHEN, CDR2 SYDVKM. There are 14 residues in the CDR3. The ends were cut back, 5 bases at V and 4 bases at J, with 9 bases in the middle. CDR3 DNA sequence: TGTGCCAGCAGTACCGTTACAGGGGCCAACGTCCTGACTTTC. It encodes CASSTVTGANVLTF.

The chain combines TRBV28 with TRBJ1-5; D may be TRBD1 (5 bases). V lost 3 bases, J lost 6 bases, and 12 bases lay in between. The CDR3 has 14 residues. CDR1 MDHEN and CDR2 SYDVKM come from the germline V gene. As DNA, the CDR3 is TGTGCCAGCAGTTTGATACAGGCAGGTCAGCCCCAGCATTTT. Amino acids: CASSLIQAGQPQHF.

The chain joins TRBV6-2 or TRBV6-3 to TRBJ2-1, with 9 bases aligning to TRBD2. Per the germline V gene, CDR1 is MNHEY and CDR2 is SVGEGT. Germline trimming cut 2 bases from V and 4 bases from J; bases unmatched to any gene: 9. CDR3 length: 17 residues. CDR3 nucleotides: TGTGCCAGCAGTTACGAGAATTTAGCGGGGGAGTACAATGAGCAGTTCTTC. Amino acids: CASSYENLAGEYNEQFF.

The chain has TRBV5-1 and TRBJ2-1; 13 nucleotides align to TRBD2. The CDR3 runs 15 residues. CDR1 is SGHRS and CDR2 is YFSETQ in the germline V gene. Germline trimming cut 6 bases from V and 7 bases from J; bases unmatched to any gene: 7. The CDR3 loop is CASTEGLAGWNEQFF. The CDR3 region has the DNA TGCGCCAGCACTGAGGGACTAGCGGGATGGAATGAGCAGTTCTTC.